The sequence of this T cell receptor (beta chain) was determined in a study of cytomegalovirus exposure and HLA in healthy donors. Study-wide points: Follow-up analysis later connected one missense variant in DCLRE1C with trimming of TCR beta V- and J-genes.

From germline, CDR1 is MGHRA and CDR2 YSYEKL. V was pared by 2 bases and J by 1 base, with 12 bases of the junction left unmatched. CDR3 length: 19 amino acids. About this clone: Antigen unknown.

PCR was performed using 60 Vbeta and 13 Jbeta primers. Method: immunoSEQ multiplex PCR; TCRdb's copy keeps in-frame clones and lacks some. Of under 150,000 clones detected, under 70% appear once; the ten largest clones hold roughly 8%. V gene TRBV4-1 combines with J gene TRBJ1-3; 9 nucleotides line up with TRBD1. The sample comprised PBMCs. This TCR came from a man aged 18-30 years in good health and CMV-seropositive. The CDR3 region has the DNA TGCGCCAGCAGCCAACAACCGGGACAGGGTATTTTTTCTGGAAACACCATATATTTT. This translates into CASSQQPGQGIFSGNTIYF.